This TCR beta chain was recorded in a study of shared clonotypes between healthy human individuals. Study-wide points: Only a few donors were included, so the genetic and exposure-history diversity represented was limited. Non-shared clonotypes displayed generation probabilities falling below those of clonotypes present in all four donors.

Assay used: immunoSEQ multiplex PCR; TCRdb lists only in-frame clones, some missing. Of 1,400,000 or so clones in the sample, 98% were seen once. This clone was seen a single time. What it recognizes is unknown. It was into CD45RA+ naive and CD45RA-negative memory subsets that the CD4+ cells were split. Trimming took 6 bases from V and 8 from J, leaving 16 bases between them. The CDR3 extends over 13 amino acids. Germline V CDR1 and CDR2: SNHLY, FYNNEI. The receptor comes from a man aged 25 to 40 in good health. Source material: naive CD4+ T cells sorted from blood. As to subset: CD45RA+ positively selected. The V call is TRBV2, the J call TRBJ1-1; D gene ambiguous. The CDR3 spells CASSPVRGLEAFF. The CDR3 nucleotides read TGTGCCAGCAGCCCCGTAAGAGGGCTCGAAGCTTTCTTT.